Below, 7 T cell receptor beta chains from the same sample are listed, as sequenced in a study of cytomegalovirus exposure and HLA in healthy donors (dated 2017 in TCRdb). Library construction relied on the immunoSEQ multiplex PCR assay. For the multiplex PCR, a mixture combining 60 forward primers for TCR Vbeta segments and 13 reverse primers for TCR Jbeta segments was used. In TCRdb, the immuneACCESS table is reduced to in-frame sequences with V and J assigned. These tables do not hold every clone; where another copy was compared, an unresolved V gene accounts for under half, and the others remain unexplained. In this sample the table shows under 200,000 clones, about four fifths of which occur a single time. The ten largest clones add up to under 7% of the sample. Sequencing was done on a sample of PBMCs. The receptors stem from a woman aged 25 to 39 in good health and CMV-seropositive.

This rearrangement joins TRBV7-9 to TRBJ2-2; TRBD1 aligns across 8 bases. J was trimmed by 14 bases and V by 4 bases; bases with no gene match: 9. The CDR3 loop spans 13 amino acids. The germline CDR1 and CDR2 sequences are SEHNR and FQNEAQ (reference sequence). The CDR3 DNA sequence: TGTGCCAGCAGCTCCCGACAGGGGAAACGACTGTTTTTT. Translated: CASSSRQGKRLFF.

J is TRBJ2-3 and V is TRBV6-6, with D perhaps TRBD1 (6 bases). Trimming stripped 0 bases from V and 4 bases from J, with 11 bases between. This CDR3 spans 15 amino acids. Germline-derived CDR1 and CDR2 are MNHNY and SVGAGI (reference sequence). CDR3: CASSYSQGRADTQYF. CDR3 in DNA: TGTGCCAGCAGTTACTCACAGGGTAGAGCAGATACGCAGTATTTT.

This rearrangement joins TRBV6-6 to TRBJ2-1; tentative D call: TRBD2 (6 bases). The CDR3 consists of 16 residues. V was clipped by 6 bases and J by 5 bases, with 20 bases between them. Germline assignment: CDR1 MNHNY and CDR2 SVGAGI (reference sequence). The CDR3 sequence is CASSPSRGKGHNEQFF. DNA for the CDR3: TGTGCCAGCAGCCCGTCTCGGGGGAAGGGACACAATGAGCAGTTCTTC.

The genes are TRBV6-6 and TRBJ1-2; D may be TRBD1 (5 bases). The germline V gene encodes CDR1 MNHNY and CDR2 SVGAGI (reference sequence). CDR3 length: 14 residues. Trimming removed 10 bases at V and 1 base at J, with 16 bases between. CDR3 amino acids: CATVTWTINYGYTF. In DNA, the CDR3 is TGTGCCACTGTTACCTGGACAATTAACTATGGCTACACCTTC.

The chain joins TRBV5-4 to TRBJ1-1; D gene unclear. Germline V gene sequence: CDR1 SGHNT, CDR2 YYREEE (reference sequence). Trimming took off 0 bases at V and 4 bases at J, with 19 bases between the two ends. The CDR3 loop spans 17 amino acids. This chain's CDR3 is CASSLGPARGGGTEAFF. The CDR3 DNA sequence: TGTGCCAGCAGCTTGGGACCAGCCCGGGGAGGTGGCACTGAAGCTTTCTTT.

This rearrangement joins TRBV4-1 to TRBJ1-1; tentatively, D is TRBD1 (6 bases). Germline V gene data show CDR1 as MGHRA and CDR2 as YSYEKL. V lost 4 bases to trimming and J lost 8 bases, with 14 bases between them. The CDR3 totals 13 residues. DNA of the CDR3: TGCGCCAGCAGCCGACCTGACAGGACAGAAGCTTTCTTT. Protein sequence: CASSRPDRTEAFF.

CDR3 amino acids: CASSSHPREEGEKLFF. The DNA for the CDR3 is TGCGCCAGCAGCTCCCACCCCAGGGAGGAGGGGGAAAAACTGTTTTTT. This chain uses TRBV5-1 with TRBJ1-4; possibly TRBD1 for D (5 bases). The V end lost 3 bases, the J end lost 8 bases, and 20 bases lay between the germline ends. Germline assignment: CDR1 SGHRS and CDR2 YFSETQ. CDR3 length: 16 residues.